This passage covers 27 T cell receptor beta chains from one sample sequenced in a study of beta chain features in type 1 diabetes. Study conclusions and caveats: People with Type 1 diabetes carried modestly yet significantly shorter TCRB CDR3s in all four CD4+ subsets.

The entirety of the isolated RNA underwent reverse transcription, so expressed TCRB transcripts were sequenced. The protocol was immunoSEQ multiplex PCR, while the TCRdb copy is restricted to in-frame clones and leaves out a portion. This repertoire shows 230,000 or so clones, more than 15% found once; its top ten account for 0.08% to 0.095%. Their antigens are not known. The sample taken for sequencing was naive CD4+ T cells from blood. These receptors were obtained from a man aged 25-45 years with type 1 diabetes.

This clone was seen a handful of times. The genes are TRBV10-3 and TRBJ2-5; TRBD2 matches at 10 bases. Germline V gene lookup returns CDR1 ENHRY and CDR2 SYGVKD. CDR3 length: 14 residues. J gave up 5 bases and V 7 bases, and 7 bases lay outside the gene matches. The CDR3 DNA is TGTGCCATCAATCAGCGGGAGGGACTGGAGACCCAGTACTTC. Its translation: CAINQREGLETQYF.

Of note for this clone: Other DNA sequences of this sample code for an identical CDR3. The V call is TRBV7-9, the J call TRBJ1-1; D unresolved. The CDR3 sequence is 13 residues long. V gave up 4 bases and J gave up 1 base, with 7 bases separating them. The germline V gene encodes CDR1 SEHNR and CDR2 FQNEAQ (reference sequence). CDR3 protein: CASSWTENTEAFF. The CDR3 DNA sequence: TGTGCCAGCAGCTGGACCGAGAACACTGAAGCTTTCTTT.

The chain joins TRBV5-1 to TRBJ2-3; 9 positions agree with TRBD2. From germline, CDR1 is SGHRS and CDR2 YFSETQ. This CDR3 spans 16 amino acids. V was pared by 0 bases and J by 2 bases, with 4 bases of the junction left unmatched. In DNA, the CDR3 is TGCGCCAGCAGCTTGGGGCTAGCGGGGCCCACAGATACGCAGTATTTT. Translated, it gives CASSLGLAGPTDTQYF.

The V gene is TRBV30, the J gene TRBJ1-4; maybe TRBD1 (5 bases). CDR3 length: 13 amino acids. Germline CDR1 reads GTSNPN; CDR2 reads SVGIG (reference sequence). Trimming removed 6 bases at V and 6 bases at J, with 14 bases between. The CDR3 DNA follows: TGTGCCTGTGCCAACGGGGCCCATGAAAAACTGTTTTTT. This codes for CACANGAHEKLFF.

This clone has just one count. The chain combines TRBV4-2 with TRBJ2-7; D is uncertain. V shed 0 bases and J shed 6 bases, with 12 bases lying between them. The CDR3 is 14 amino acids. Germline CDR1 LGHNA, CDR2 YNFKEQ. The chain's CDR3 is CASSQDLLVGEQYF. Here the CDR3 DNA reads TGTGCCAGCAGCCAAGATTTGTTGGTAGGCGAGCAGTACTTC.

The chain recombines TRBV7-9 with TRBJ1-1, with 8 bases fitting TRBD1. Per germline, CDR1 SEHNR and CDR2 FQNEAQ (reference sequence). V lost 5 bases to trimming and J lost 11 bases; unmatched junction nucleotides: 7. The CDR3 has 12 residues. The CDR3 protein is CASSDQGAIAFF. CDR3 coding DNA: TGTGCCAGCAGCGACCAGGGGGCCATCGCTTTCTTT.

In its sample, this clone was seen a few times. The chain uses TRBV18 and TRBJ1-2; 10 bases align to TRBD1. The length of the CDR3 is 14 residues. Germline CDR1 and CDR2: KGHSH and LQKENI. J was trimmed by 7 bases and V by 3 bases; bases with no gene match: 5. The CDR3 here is CASSPRQGAGGYTF. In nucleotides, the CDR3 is TGTGCCAGCTCACCGAGACAGGGGGCTGGTGGCTACACCTTC.

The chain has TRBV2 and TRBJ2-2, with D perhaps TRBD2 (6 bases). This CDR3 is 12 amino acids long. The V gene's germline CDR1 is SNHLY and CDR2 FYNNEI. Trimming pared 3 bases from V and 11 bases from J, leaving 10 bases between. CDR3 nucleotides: TGTGCCAGCAGTGAGCGGGGCCCTGAGCTGTTTTTT. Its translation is CASSERGPELFF. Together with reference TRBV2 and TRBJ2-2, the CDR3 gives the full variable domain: EPEVTQTPSHQVTQMGQEVILRCVPISNHLYFYWYRQILGQKVEFLVSFYNNEISEKSEIFDDQFSVERPDGSNFTLKIRSTKLEDSAMYFCASSERGPELFFGEGSRLTVL.

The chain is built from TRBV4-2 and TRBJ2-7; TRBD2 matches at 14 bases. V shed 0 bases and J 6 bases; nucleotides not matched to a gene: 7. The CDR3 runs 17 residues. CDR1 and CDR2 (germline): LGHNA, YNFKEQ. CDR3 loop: CASSQETGLAGAVEQYF. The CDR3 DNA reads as TGTGCCAGCAGCCAAGAGACGGGACTAGCGGGAGCGGTCGAGCAGTACTTC.

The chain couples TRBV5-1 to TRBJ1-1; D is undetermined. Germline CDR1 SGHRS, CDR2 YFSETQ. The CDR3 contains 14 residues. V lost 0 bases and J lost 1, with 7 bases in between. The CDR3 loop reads CASSLGQPNTEAFF. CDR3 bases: TGCGCCAGCAGCTTGGGGCAGCCGAACACTGAAGCTTTCTTT.

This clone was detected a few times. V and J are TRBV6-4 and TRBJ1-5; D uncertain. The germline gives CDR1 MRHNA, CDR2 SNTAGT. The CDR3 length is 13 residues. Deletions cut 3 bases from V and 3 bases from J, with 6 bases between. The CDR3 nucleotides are TGTGCCAGCAGTGAGTCCACCAATCAGCCCCAGCATTTT. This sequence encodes CASSESTNQPQHF.

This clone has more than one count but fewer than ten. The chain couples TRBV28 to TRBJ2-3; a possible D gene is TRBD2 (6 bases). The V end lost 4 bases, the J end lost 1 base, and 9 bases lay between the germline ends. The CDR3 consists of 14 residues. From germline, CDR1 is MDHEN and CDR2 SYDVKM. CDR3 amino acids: CASSSPGGTDTQYF. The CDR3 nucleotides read TGTGCCAGCAGTTCCCCGGGGGGCACAGATACGCAGTATTTT. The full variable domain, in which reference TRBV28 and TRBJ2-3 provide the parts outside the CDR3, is DVKVTQSSRYLVKRTGEKVFLECVQDMDHENMFWYRQDPGLGLRLIYFSYDVKMKEKGDIPEGYSVSREKKERFSLILESASTNQTSMYLCASSSPGGTDTQYFGPGTRLTVL.

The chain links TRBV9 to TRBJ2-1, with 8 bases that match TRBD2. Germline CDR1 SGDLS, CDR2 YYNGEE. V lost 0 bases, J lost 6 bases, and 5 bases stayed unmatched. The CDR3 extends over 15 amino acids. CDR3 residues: CASSVASGRGNEQFF. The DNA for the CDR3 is TGTGCCAGCAGCGTAGCTAGCGGGCGCGGCAATGAGCAGTTCTTC.

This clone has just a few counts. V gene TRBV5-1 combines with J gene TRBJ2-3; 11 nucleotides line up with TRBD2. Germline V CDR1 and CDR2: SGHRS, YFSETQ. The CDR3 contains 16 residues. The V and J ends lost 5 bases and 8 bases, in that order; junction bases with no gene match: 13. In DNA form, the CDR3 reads TGCGCCAGCAGACTTTTGGCTAGCGGGAGGAGCGGTACGCAGTATTTT. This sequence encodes CASRLLASGRSGTQYF.

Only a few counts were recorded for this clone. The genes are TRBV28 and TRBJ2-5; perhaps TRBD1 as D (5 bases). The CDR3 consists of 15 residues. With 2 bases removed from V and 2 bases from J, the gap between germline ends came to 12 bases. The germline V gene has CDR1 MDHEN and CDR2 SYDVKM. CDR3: CASSLINDRQETQYF. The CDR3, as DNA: TGTGCCAGCAGTTTAATCAACGACAGACAAGAGACCCAGTACTTC.

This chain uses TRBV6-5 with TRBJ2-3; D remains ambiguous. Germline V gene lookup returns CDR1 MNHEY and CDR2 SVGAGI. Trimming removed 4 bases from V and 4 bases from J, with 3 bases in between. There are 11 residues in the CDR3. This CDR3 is CASSLADTQYF. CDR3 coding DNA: TGTGCCAGCAGTTTGGCAGATACGCAGTATTTT.

Written as DNA, the CDR3 is TGTGCCATCAGGGAGCACTTTGGGGCCAACGTCCTGACTTTC. Its protein product is CAIREHFGANVLTF. The gene calls are TRBV10-3 and TRBJ2-6, with no clear D. Germline V CDR1 and CDR2: ENHRY, SYGVKD. The CDR3 sequence is 14 residues long. Trimming cost V 6 bases and J 3 bases, with 9 bases left between them.

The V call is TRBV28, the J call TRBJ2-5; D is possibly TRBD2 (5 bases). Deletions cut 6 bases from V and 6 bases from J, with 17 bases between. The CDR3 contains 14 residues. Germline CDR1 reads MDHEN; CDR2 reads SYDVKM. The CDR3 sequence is CASSSAFRGQTQYF. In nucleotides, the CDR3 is TGTGCCAGCAGCTCCGCATTCCGGGGTCAGACCCAGTACTTC.

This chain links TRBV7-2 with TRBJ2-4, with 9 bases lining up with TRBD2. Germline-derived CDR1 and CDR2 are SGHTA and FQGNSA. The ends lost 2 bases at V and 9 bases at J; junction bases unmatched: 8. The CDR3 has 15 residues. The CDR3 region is CASSLSWTSVAIQYF. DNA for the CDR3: TGTGCCAGCAGCTTAAGTTGGACTAGCGTGGCCATTCAGTACTTC.

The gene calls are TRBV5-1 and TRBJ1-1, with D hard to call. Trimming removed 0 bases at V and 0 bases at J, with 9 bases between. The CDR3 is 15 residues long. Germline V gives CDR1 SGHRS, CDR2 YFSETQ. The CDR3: CASSLEGSLNTEAFF. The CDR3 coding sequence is TGCGCCAGCAGCTTGGAAGGCAGCCTGAACACTGAAGCTTTCTTT.

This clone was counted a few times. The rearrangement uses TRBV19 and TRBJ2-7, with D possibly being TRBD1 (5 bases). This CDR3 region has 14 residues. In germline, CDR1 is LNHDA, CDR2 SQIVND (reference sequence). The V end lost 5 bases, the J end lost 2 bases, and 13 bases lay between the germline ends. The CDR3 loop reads CASSPRTSTYEQYF. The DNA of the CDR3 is TGTGCCAGTAGTCCCCGGACAAGCACCTACGAGCAGTACTTC.

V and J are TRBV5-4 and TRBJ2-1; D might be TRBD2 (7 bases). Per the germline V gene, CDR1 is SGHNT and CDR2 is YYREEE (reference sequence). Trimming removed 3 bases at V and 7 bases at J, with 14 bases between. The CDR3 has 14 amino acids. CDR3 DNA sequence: TGTGCCAGCAGCTCGGGGGGCGGGAAGAATGAGCAGTTCTTC. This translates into CASSSGGGKNEQFF. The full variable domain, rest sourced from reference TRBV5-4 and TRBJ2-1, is ETGVTQSPTHLIKTRGQQVTLRCSSQSGHNTVSWYQQALGQGPQFIFQYYREEENGRGNFPPRFSGLQFPNYSSELNVNALELDDSALYLCASSSGGGKNEQFFGPGTRLTVL.

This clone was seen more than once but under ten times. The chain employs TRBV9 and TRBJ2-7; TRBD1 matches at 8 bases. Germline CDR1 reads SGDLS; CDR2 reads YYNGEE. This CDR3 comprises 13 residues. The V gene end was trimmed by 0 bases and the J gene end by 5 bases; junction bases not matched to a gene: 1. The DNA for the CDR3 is TGTGCCAGCAGCGTAGTGGACAGGGACGAGCAGTACTTC. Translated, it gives CASSVVDRDEQYF.

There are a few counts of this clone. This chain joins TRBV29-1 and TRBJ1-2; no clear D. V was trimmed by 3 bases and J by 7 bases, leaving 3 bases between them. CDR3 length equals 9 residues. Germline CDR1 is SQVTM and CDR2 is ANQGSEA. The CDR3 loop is CSVDSGYTF. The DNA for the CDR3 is TGCAGCGTTGATAGTGGCTACACCTTC.

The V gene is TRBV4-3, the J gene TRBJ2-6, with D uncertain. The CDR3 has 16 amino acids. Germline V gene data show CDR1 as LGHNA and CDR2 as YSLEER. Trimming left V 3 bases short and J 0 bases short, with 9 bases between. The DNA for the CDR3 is TGCGCCAGCAGCCAGCTAATGAGCTCTGGGGCCAACGTCCTGACTTTC. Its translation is CASSQLMSSGANVLTF.

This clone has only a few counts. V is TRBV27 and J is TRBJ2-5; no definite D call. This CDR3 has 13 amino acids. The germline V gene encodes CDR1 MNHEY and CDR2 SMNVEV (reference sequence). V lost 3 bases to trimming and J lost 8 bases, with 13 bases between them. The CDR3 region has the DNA TGTGCCAGCAGTTTCAGCCACCTTACCACCCAGTACTTC. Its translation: CASSFSHLTTQYF.

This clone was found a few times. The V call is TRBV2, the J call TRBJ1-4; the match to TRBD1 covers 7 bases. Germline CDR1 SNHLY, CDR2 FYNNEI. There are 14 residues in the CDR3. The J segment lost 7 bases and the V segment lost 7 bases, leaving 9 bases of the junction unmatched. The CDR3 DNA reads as TGTGCCAGCAAGACAGGGCCAGCGATTGAAAAACTGTTTTTT. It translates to CASKTGPAIEKLFF.